The sequence of this T cell receptor beta chain was determined in a study of beta chain features in type 1 diabetes. Central memory, naive, regulatory and stem cell-like memory CD4+ cells were sorted by CD45RO/CCR7/CD25/CD127/CD95/CD27. As every portion of the isolated RNA was reverse transcribed, the sequencing read expressed TCRB transcripts. Measured with immunoSEQ multiplex PCR; TCRdb has only the in-frame clones, and not every one. This sample carries under 900,000 clones, 15% to 20% of them seen once, and the ten largest clones take around 0.02%. This clone was counted only a few times. The clonotype was recovered from a young woman in good health. Sequenced sample: naive CD4+ T cells from blood.

The CDR3 DNA reads TGTGCCAGCACCTGGCGGGAGTTCACCGGGGAGCTGTTTTTT. Its protein product is CASTWREFTGELFF. The chain has TRBV7-9 and TRBJ2-2, with 7 nucleotides matching TRBD2. CDR3 length: 14 amino acids. After removal of 7 bases from V and 4 bases from J, the junction contained 6 bases not matched to a gene. In germline, CDR1 is SEHNR, CDR2 FQNEAQ (reference sequence).